These 24 T cell receptor beta chains originate from one sample sequenced in a study of cytomegalovirus exposure and HLA in healthy donors. With 60 Vbeta and 13 Jbeta primers, the PCR was carried out. Assay used: immunoSEQ multiplex PCR; TCRdb lists only in-frame clones, some missing. This table holds 150,000 to 200,000 clones, 79% found once. The sequenced sample was PBMCs. The origin of the receptors is a woman aged 30 to 39 in good health and CMV-seropositive.

This chain joins TRBV5-1 and TRBJ2-2; D uncertain. The CDR3 is 14 amino acids. Deletions cut 0 bases from V and 3 bases from J, with 6 bases between. Germline values: CDR1 SGHRS, CDR2 YFSETQ. The CDR3 DNA reads TGCGCCAGCAGCTTGGGTTCCTACACCGGGGAGCTGTTTTTT. Translated, it gives CASSLGSYTGELFF.

The J gene is TRBJ2-3, the V gene TRBV5-5; maybe TRBD2 (6 bases). The V end was cut by 4 bases, the J end by 8 bases, with 17 bases between. This CDR3 is 14 amino acids long. Germline V gene sequence: CDR1 SGHKS, CDR2 YYEKEE (reference sequence). The CDR3 DNA is TGTGCCAGCAGCAGGGGACTGGATATGAGTACGCAGTATTTT. It specifies CASSRGLDMSTQYF.

The gene calls are TRBV15 and TRBJ1-3; 7 bases line up with TRBD1. V shed 1 base, J shed 0 bases, and the junction held 6 bases outside the gene matches. Germline values: CDR1 LNHNV, CDR2 YYDKDF (reference sequence). The CDR3 totals 17 residues. Written as DNA, the CDR3 is TGTGCCACCAGCAGAGGGGGGGACAGCTACTCTGGAAACACCATATATTTT. This translates into CATSRGGDSYSGNTIYF.

This clone was seen only once. V is TRBV6-5 and J is TRBJ2-5; TRBD1 matches at 7 bases. V lost 0 bases and J lost 4; bases outside the gene matches: 2. This CDR3 contains 14 residues. The V gene's germline CDR1 is MNHEY and CDR2 SVGAGI. CDR3 in DNA: TGTGCCAGCAGTTACTCAGGGGGCGTAGAGACCCAGTACTTC. Its protein is CASSYSGGVETQYF.

This clone was found a few times. This sequence joins TRBV4-3 and TRBJ2-7; the match to TRBD2 covers 8 bases. Germline-derived CDR1 and CDR2 are LGHNA and YSLEER. Losses at the gene ends were 4 bases for V and 0 bases for J; bases not matched to a gene: 8. This CDR3 comprises 16 residues. For the CDR3, the DNA is TGCGCCAGCAGCCGCGGAGCGGGAGACAACTCCTACGAGCAGTACTTC. Translating it yields CASSRGAGDNSYEQYF.

This clone was seen a few times. This sequence joins TRBV4-3 and TRBJ2-3; TRBD1 agrees at 9 bases. Germline-derived CDR1 and CDR2 are LGHNA and YSLEER. The CDR3 runs 15 residues. J lost 3 bases, V lost 4 bases, and 5 bases had no gene match. The CDR3 DNA reads TGCGCCAGCAGCCTCTGGGACAGGGTAACAGATACGCAGTATTTT. Its translation: CASSLWDRVTDTQYF.

The chain joins TRBV11-3 to TRBJ1-1; TRBD1 aligns across 8 bases. CDR1 is SGHNT, CDR2 YENEEA, per germline. The junction had 8 bases not matched to a gene; V was cut back by 4 bases and J by 7 bases. The CDR3 has 14 residues. In DNA, the CDR3 is TGTGCCAGCAGCTCCGGGACAGGTTCTGGTGAAGCTTTCTTT. This gives the protein CASSSGTGSGEAFF.

The rearrangement joins TRBV19 to TRBJ1-5; TRBD1 matches 7 bases. The V and J ends lost 6 bases and 0 bases, in that order; junction bases with no gene match: 2. The CDR3 covers 14 residues. Germline V CDR1 and CDR2: LNHDA, SQIVND (reference sequence). Here the CDR3 reads CASRRGPSNQPQHF. In nucleotides, the CDR3 is TGTGCCAGTAGGAGGGGGCCTAGCAATCAGCCCCAGCATTTT.

This clone turned up a few times. The chain combines TRBV9 with TRBJ1-5; 7 bases are a match to TRBD1. Germline V gene data show CDR1 as SGDLS and CDR2 as YYNGEE. The CDR3 runs to 14 residues. V lost 0 bases to trimming and J lost 5 bases; unmatched junction nucleotides: 2. This CDR3 is CASSVEGGHQPQHF. The DNA for the CDR3 is TGTGCCAGCAGCGTAGAAGGGGGCCATCAGCCCCAGCATTTT. Based on the CDR3 plus reference TRBV9 and TRBJ1-5, the full variable domain is DSGVTQTPKHLITATGQRVTLRCSPRSGDLSVYWYQQSLDQGLQFLIQYYNGEERAKGNILERFSAQQFPDLHSELNLSSLELGDSALYFCASSVEGGHQPQHFGDGTRLSIL.

The V and J genes are TRBV5-6 and TRBJ2-1; 9 nucleotides line up with TRBD2. There are 17 residues in the CDR3. The germline CDR1 and CDR2 sequences are SGHDT and YYEEEE. V shed 2 bases and J 5 bases; nucleotides not matched to a gene: 11. The CDR3 spells CASSLIGGRAVNNEQFF. DNA for the CDR3: TGTGCCAGCAGCTTAATCGGCGGGAGGGCTGTCAACAATGAGCAGTTCTTC.

This chain joins TRBV19 and TRBJ1-1, with 8 bases that match TRBD1. The J segment lost 1 base and the V segment lost 5 bases, leaving 3 bases of the junction unmatched. The CDR3 covers 14 residues. Germline V gives CDR1 LNHDA, CDR2 SQIVND (reference sequence). The CDR3: CASSSGQENTEAFF. The CDR3 DNA reads as TGTGCCAGTAGTTCGGGACAGGAGAACACTGAAGCTTTCTTT.

The gene calls are TRBV27 and TRBJ2-7; D is perhaps TRBD2 (6 bases). This CDR3 spans 13 amino acids. V dropped 8 bases and J dropped 6 bases, with 17 bases sitting between them. Germline V lookup: CDR1 MNHEY, CDR2 SMNVEV (reference sequence). This chain's CDR3 is CASSAGLWLEQYF. The CDR3 DNA reads TGTGCCAGCTCGGCGGGGTTGTGGCTCGAGCAGTACTTC.

The chain employs TRBV12-5 and TRBJ1-1; 9 positions agree with TRBD1. The V and J ends lost 0 bases and 5 bases, in that order; junction bases with no gene match: 7. This CDR3 is 16 amino acids long. Germline V gene sequence: CDR1 LGHNT, CDR2 FRNRAP. Here the CDR3 reads CASGLVLNRGRTEAFF. The CDR3 coding sequence is TGTGCTAGTGGTTTGGTACTTAACAGGGGGCGAACTGAAGCTTTCTTT.

The rearrangement uses TRBV18 and TRBJ2-5; 10 bases map to TRBD2. The better agreement between TRBJ2-7 and the DNA end casts doubt on the J call. The germline V gene encodes CDR1 KGHSH and CDR2 LQKENI. The CDR3 is 17 amino acids. CDR3 amino acids: CASSPPRLAGLGYEQYF. Written as DNA, the CDR3 is TGTGCCAGCTCACCACCTCGACTAGCGGGTTTGGGGTACGAGCAGTACTTC.

This clone was seen only a few times. The genes are TRBV4-1 and TRBJ1-5; TRBD1 agrees at 7 bases. The CDR3 runs 15 residues. Germline trimming cut 1 base from V and 4 bases from J; bases unmatched to any gene: 4. Per the germline V gene, CDR1 is MGHRA and CDR2 is YSYEKL. CDR3 DNA sequence: TGCGCCAGCAGCCAAGGGGACAGCGTTAATCAGCCCCAGCATTTT. Its translation: CASSQGDSVNQPQHF.

The V and J genes are TRBV2 and TRBJ1-2; 10 bases align to TRBD1. The CDR3 runs to 15 residues. Trimming removed 10 bases from V and 6 bases from J; junction bases left unmatched: 14. Per germline, CDR1 SNHLY and CDR2 FYNNEI. DNA for the CDR3: TGTGCCAACTCAGCGGGGACAGGGGTCTTCAATGGCTACACCTTC. Its protein product is CANSAGTGVFNGYTF.

This rearrangement joins TRBV11-2 to TRBJ1-1, with D hard to call. Germline CDR1 is SGHAT and CDR2 is FQNNGV. CDR3 length: 15 residues. Trimming removed 2 bases from V and 0 bases from J, with 10 bases in between. The CDR3 loop reads CASSLIPDLNTEAFF. DNA for the CDR3: TGTGCCAGCAGCTTAATTCCAGATTTGAACACTGAAGCTTTCTTT.

The chain couples TRBV18 to TRBJ1-5, with TRBD1 matching 10 bases. The CDR3 runs 17 residues. Germline V gives CDR1 KGHSH, CDR2 LQKENI. Trimming took 6 bases from V and 4 from J; bases not matched to a gene: 12. CDR3 in DNA: TGTGCCAGCTCGCAGTACCGGGGGACAGGGGCTAATCAGCCCCAGCATTTT. Its translation is CASSQYRGTGANQPQHF.

This clone has just one count. J is TRBJ2-1 and V is TRBV6-5; D unresolved. V was clipped by 5 bases and J by 0 bases, with 8 bases between them. The CDR3 sequence is 14 residues long. Looked up from germline, CDR1 is MNHEY and CDR2 is SVGAGI. CDR3 nucleotides: TGTGCCAGCAGTGCCTCGAGCTCCTACAATGAGCAGTTCTTC. The encoded protein is CASSASSSYNEQFF.

This clone was found once. The gene calls are TRBV5-1 and TRBJ2-3; 7 positions match TRBD2. Germline CDR1 SGHRS, CDR2 YFSETQ. This CDR3 is 15 amino acids long. With 2 bases clipped from V and 1 base from J, the junction kept 4 bases outside the gene matches. CDR3 coding DNA: TGCGCCAGCAGCTTCGGGGGGAGACGCACAGATACGCAGTATTTT. This codes for CASSFGGRRTDTQYF. The variable domain in full, with the rest retrieved from reference TRBV5-1 and TRBJ2-3, is KAGVTQTPRYLIKTRGQQVTLSCSPISGHRSVSWYQQTPGQGLQFLFEYFSETQRNKGNFPGRFSGRQFSNSRSEMNVSTLELGDSALYLCASSFGGRRTDTQYFGPGTRLTVL.

V usage is TRBV27 and J usage is TRBJ2-1, with 9 bases that match TRBD2. CDR1 MNHEY and CDR2 SMNVEV come from the germline V gene (reference sequence). The CDR3 runs to 15 residues. V lost 6 bases to trimming and J lost 1 base; unmatched junction nucleotides: 4. The CDR3 sequence is CASSRSGSSYNEQFF. For the CDR3, the DNA is TGTGCCAGCAGCCGTAGCGGGAGTTCCTACAATGAGCAGTTCTTC.

This rearrangement joins TRBV10-1 to TRBJ2-3; D gene uncertain. The CDR3 is 14 residues long. Looked up from germline, CDR1 is WNHNN and CDR2 is SYGVQD (reference sequence). The V gene lost 5 bases and the J gene lost 1 base, with 10 bases spanning the gap. CDR3: CASSKNRGTDTQYF. CDR3 sequence (DNA): TGCGCCAGCAGTAAGAACCGCGGCACAGATACGCAGTATTTT.

The chain has TRBV7-2 and TRBJ2-1; 11 bases map to TRBD1. CDR1 SGHTA and CDR2 FQGNSA come from the germline V gene. The trim removed 3 bases at V and 6 bases at J, leaving 1 base unmatched. This CDR3 spans 14 amino acids. CDR3 residues: CASSFGTGGNEQFF. As DNA, the CDR3 is TGTGCCAGCAGCTTTGGGACAGGGGGCAATGAGCAGTTCTTC.

V usage is TRBV6-1 and J usage is TRBJ1-6; 7 bases map to TRBD1. Germline lookup yields CDR1 MNHNS and CDR2 SASEGT. This CDR3 contains 15 residues. The J segment lost 10 bases and the V segment lost 0 bases, leaving 6 bases of the junction unmatched. The CDR3 nucleotides are TGTGCCAGCAGTGAAGCACGACAGGGTAGGTCACCCCTCCACTTT. It specifies CASSEARQGRSPLHF.